This TCR beta chain was found in a study of blood T cell repertoires in COVID-19. Study summary: The United States, Italy and Spain provided the acute and convalescent COVID-19 samples. T cells, B-cell-depleted T cells, or PBMCs provided the cDNA or gDNA that served as material.

Methods used by the authors: How many nucleated cells were present was estimated from reference gene primer amplification. Repertoires were generated with immunoSEQ multiplex PCR, while TCRdb's copy carries only in-frame clones and drops some. V and J calls and clone size follow that table, whereas D and trimming were derived from the DNA. In the table there are more than 200,000 clones, about 88% of which are singletons. Germline assignment: CDR1 MNHNS and CDR2 SASEGT. CDR3 size: 14 residues. The V and J ends lost 2 bases and 7 bases respectively, with 12 bases between them. This TCR was recovered from a man between 65 and 85 years old with acute or convalescent COVID-19. Sequencing input: peripheral blood. This chain uses TRBV6-1 with TRBJ2-1; perhaps TRBD2 as D (5 bases). CDR3 coding DNA: TGTGCCAGCAGTGAAAGCAGGCTAGCAAATGAGCAGTTCTTC. Its translation: CASSESRLANEQFF.